The rows below give T cell receptor beta chains drawn from one sample of a study of T-cell reconstitution after alpha-beta-depleted transplantation in children. TCRdb ran MiXCR on the PCR reads and lists one entry per CDR3 protein. This sample has roughly 280,000 distinct CDR3 sequences, with 11% found just once. Sequences were derived from peripheral blood, sampled 180 days after TCRalphabeta/CD19-depleted stem cell transplant. The receptors shown here come from a male patient under 10 years old who had a stem cell transplant for chronic granulomatous disease, so the T cells may come from the graft donor. CDR3s include the opening cysteine and the closing phenylalanine or tryptophan. A D gene is named only where the DNA matches it firmly. Size tells how often a clone was seen (once, few, many) or the class of an expanded clone, and some rows leave it out.

D gene,clone size,J gene,V gene,CDR3 protein,CDR3 DNA
TRBD1,many,TRBJ2-2,TRBV5-1,CASSLVQGAGTGELFF,TGCGCCAGCAGCTTGGTCCAGGGGGCTGGTACCGGGGAGCTGTTTTTT
-,-,TRBJ2-5,TRBV3-1,CASSQQIGGTPGGTQYF,TGTGCCAGCAGCCAACAGATCGGTGGGACACCCGGGGGGACCCAGTACTTC
TRBD2,many,TRBJ2-7,TRBV29-1,CSARLADTYEQYF,TGCAGCGCCCGACTAGCGGATACTTACGAGCAGTACTTC
-,many,TRBJ1-6,TRBV7-9,CASSLNGGFSYNSPLHF,TGTGCCAGCAGCTTAAACGGGGGTTTCTCCTATAATTCACCCCTCCACTTT
-,many,TRBJ2-3,TRBV20-1,CSALMIRAKADTQYF,TGCAGTGCGTTGATGATAAGGGCGAAGGCAGATACGCAGTATTTT
-,-,TRBJ2-5,TRBV5-4,CASSLRPRRETQYF,TGTGCCAGCAGCTTGAGGCCTAGACGAGAGACCCAGTACTTC
-,-,TRBJ2-1,TRBV6-2/TRBV6-3,CASSYKGYNEQFF,TGTGCCAGCAGTTATAAGGGCTACAATGAGCAGTTCTTC
TRBD2,many,TRBJ2-2,TRBV5-5,CASSLAAGGPTGELFF,TGTGCCAGCAGCTTGGCGGCGGGAGGGCCCACCGGGGAGCTGTTTTTT
-,many,TRBJ2-3,TRBV20-1,CSARGMTRSDTQYF,TGCAGTGCTAGAGGAATGACTCGCTCCGATACGCAGTATTTT
-,many,TRBJ1-1,TRBV6-5,CASSYSFEGWTEAFF,TGTGCCAGCAGTTACTCGTTCGAGGGCTGGACTGAAGCTTTCTTT
-,many,TRBJ2-7,TRBV28,CASSSRGSGVPYEQYF,TGTGCCAGCAGTTCCAGGGGGAGCGGGGTACCCTACGAGCAGTACTTC
-,many,TRBJ1-2,TRBV29-1,CSVEERGGYTF,TGCAGCGTTGAAGAGCGCGGTGGCTACACCTTC
TRBD1,-,TRBJ2-7,TRBV27,CASKGTGTMRSYEQYF,TGTGCCAGCAAAGGGACAGGTACTATGAGGTCCTACGAGCAGTACTTC
TRBD1,-,TRBJ1-2,TRBV20-1,CSAREIDRVYGYPF,TGCAGTGCTAGAGAAATCGACAGGGTCTATGGCTACCCCTTC
-,many,TRBJ2-3,TRBV5-1,CASSLVASTSTDTQYF,TGCGCCAGCAGCTTGGTGGCTAGCACTAGCACAGATACGCAGTATTTT
TRBD2,-,TRBJ2-7,TRBV18,CASSPWTSASYGDYEQYF,TGTGCCAGCTCACCCTGGACTAGCGCGAGCTATGGGGACTACGAGCAGTACTTC
TRBD1,many,TRBJ2-2,TRBV7-2,CASSFRGHLNTGELFF,TGTGCCAGCAGCTTTAGGGGGCATCTGAACACCGGGGAGCTGTTTTTT
-,-,TRBJ1-1,TRBV15,CATSRDGGRAEAFF,TGTGCCACCAGCAGAGATGGGGGTAGGGCTGAAGCTTTCTTT
-,few,TRBJ2-7,TRBV12-3/TRBV12-4,CASNDRNRSYEQYF,TGTGCCAGCAATGACAGGAACAGGTCCTACGAGCAGTACTTC
TRBD2,many,TRBJ2-7,TRBV7-2,CASSLDIAGGYEQYF,TGTGCCAGCAGCTTGGATATAGCGGGGGGCTACGAGCAGTACTTC
-,many,TRBJ2-1,TRBV27,CASSLTSGIDNEQFF,TGTGCCAGCAGTCTCACTAGTGGGATCGACAATGAGCAGTTCTTC
-,many,TRBJ2-7,TRBV6-2/TRBV6-3,CASSYAAGRSYEQYF,TGTGCCAGCAGTTACGCTGCGGGGCGCTCCTACGAGCAGTACTTC
-,many,TRBJ2-1,TRBV11-2,CASSVDWRQFF,TGTGCCAGCAGCGTCGACTGGAGGCAGTTCTTC
-,many,TRBJ1-2,TRBV7-6,CASSPSRVGGLVYGYTF,TGTGCCAGCAGCCCATCTCGTGTGGGGGGGCTCGTCTATGGCTACACCTTC
-,many,TRBJ2-2,TRBV5-6,CASSLVLVVGELFF,TGTGCCAGCAGCTTGGTACTAGTAGTCGGGGAGCTGTTTTTT
-,many,TRBJ2-5,TRBV5-6,CASSPGVRETQYF,TGTGCCAGCAGTCCAGGGGTTCGGGAGACCCAGTACTTC
-,many,TRBJ2-5,TRBV7-9,CASSEAAVEETQYF,TGTGCCAGCAGCGAGGCAGCGGTAGAAGAGACCCAGTACTTC
TRBD1,-,TRBJ2-7,TRBV18,CASSTDRVDEQYF,TGTGCCAGCTCAACAGACAGGGTCGACGAGCAGTACTTC